One and the same sample provided the 27 T cell receptor beta chains below, sequenced in a study of cytomegalovirus exposure and HLA in healthy donors. 60 Vbeta and 13 Jbeta primers were used in PCR. Clones were read by immunoSEQ multiplex PCR, and TCRdb kept only the in-frame ones, dropping some. The table records 180,000 or so clones, 82% of them present only once. The material sequenced was PBMCs. These receptors were obtained from a man aged 40-50 years in good health and CMV-seronegative.

With respect to this clone: Other DNA sequences from this sample encode an identical CDR3 as well. V is TRBV6-4 and J is TRBJ2-3, with 9 bases aligning to TRBD2. The V and J ends lost 2 bases and 0 bases, in that order; junction bases with no gene match: 0. Germline-derived CDR1 and CDR2 are MRHNA and SNTAGT. The CDR3 runs to 15 residues. The CDR3 loop reads CASSDLAGSTDTQYF. CDR3 nucleotides: TGTGCCAGCAGTGACCTAGCGGGAAGCACAGATACGCAGTATTTT.

V usage is TRBV19 and J usage is TRBJ1-2; 9 bases fit TRBD1. In germline, CDR1 is LNHDA, CDR2 SQIVND (reference sequence). J was trimmed by 4 bases and V by 0 bases; bases with no gene match: 6. CDR3 length: 16 residues. The CDR3 bases are TGTGCCAGTAGTATAGATGAACAGGGGGCGGTCTATGGCTACACCTTC. This codes for CASSIDEQGAVYGYTF.

The chain recombines TRBV7-9 with TRBJ1-1; 10 positions match TRBD1. This CDR3 spans 14 amino acids. V shed 5 bases, J shed 10 bases, and the junction held 10 bases outside the gene matches. Germline loops: CDR1 SEHNR, CDR2 FQNEAQ (reference sequence). The CDR3 bases are TGTGCCAGCAGCCCCGGACAGGGGGTGGCGATAGCTTTCTTT. Encoded protein: CASSPGQGVAIAFF.

This clone was picked up one time. This sequence joins TRBV5-6 and TRBJ1-1; a possible D gene is TRBD1 (6 bases). CDR1 is SGHDT, CDR2 YYEEEE, per germline. There are 16 residues in the CDR3. Trimming shortened V by 4 bases and J by 1 base, and 17 bases separated the two germline ends. The CDR3 DNA reads TGTGCCAGCAGCCCCCCGGGACACGGACCGAACACTGAAGCTTTCTTT. It specifies CASSPPGHGPNTEAFF.

The count of this clone is one. J is TRBJ2-3 and V is TRBV5-1, with 11 bases fitting TRBD2. V shed 2 bases and J 4 bases; nucleotides not matched to a gene: 9. Germline CDR1 and CDR2: SGHRS and YFSETQ. This CDR3 has 17 residues. CDR3 sequence: CASSFTKTSGVADTQYF. CDR3 bases: TGCGCCAGCAGCTTTACTAAGACTAGCGGGGTGGCAGATACGCAGTATTTT.

The chain joins TRBV7-9 to TRBJ1-4; no clear D. The CDR3 runs to 14 residues. Trimming shortened V by 3 bases and J by 7 bases, and 12 bases separated the two germline ends. In germline, CDR1 is SEHNR, CDR2 FQNEAQ (reference sequence). The CDR3 coding sequence is TGTGCCAGCAGCTTGGCGGGTGGAAGTGAAAAACTGTTTTTT. Translated: CASSLAGGSEKLFF.

This clone came up once. The CDR3 DNA reads TGTGCCAGCAGTGATCAGGGGGTGGGAAGATATGGCTACACCTTC. It is translated as CASSDQGVGRYGYTF. The chain carries TRBV28 and TRBJ1-2, with TRBD1 matching over 7 bases. The CDR3 contains 15 residues. CDR1 and CDR2 from the germline V gene are MDHEN and SYDVKM. V lost 5 bases, J lost 5 bases, and 11 bases stayed unmatched.

V usage is TRBV11-3 and J usage is TRBJ2-3; 7 nucleotides line up with TRBD2. The CDR3 loop spans 15 amino acids. CDR1 and CDR2 from the germline V gene are SGHNT and YENEEA. After removal of 1 base from V and 2 bases from J, the junction contained 3 bases not matched to a gene. Written as DNA, the CDR3 is TGTGCCAGCAGCTTAGGGGAGGGGTCCACAGATACGCAGTATTTT. It yields the protein CASSLGEGSTDTQYF.

The rearrangement uses TRBV18 and TRBJ2-5; D gene ambiguous. Trimming cost V 4 bases and J 5 bases, with 11 bases left between them. The CDR3 has 13 amino acids. In germline, CDR1 is KGHSH, CDR2 LQKENI. Here the CDR3 DNA reads TGTGCCAGCTCACTTTTCCCCCGGGAGACCCAGTACTTC. This encodes CASSLFPRETQYF.

This chain joins TRBV30 and TRBJ2-3; D is unresolved. Germline V gene data show CDR1 as GTSNPN and CDR2 as SVGIG (reference sequence). This CDR3 spans 14 amino acids. V gave up 5 bases and J gave up 2 bases, with 14 bases separating them. Here the CDR3 reads CAWDDDTTTDTQYF. CDR3 bases: TGTGCCTGGGATGATGACACAACCACAGATACGCAGTATTTT.

DNA of the CDR3: TGTGCCAGCAGCTTAAACCAGGCGGGGCCCAGGGATGAGCAGTTCTTC. Its protein product is CASSLNQAGPRDEQFF. The V and J genes are TRBV7-2 and TRBJ2-1, with D perhaps TRBD2 (6 bases). Trimming pared 2 bases from V and 8 bases from J, leaving 19 bases between. This CDR3 has 16 residues. Germline CDR1 is SGHTA and CDR2 is FQGNSA.

V and J are TRBV11-1 and TRBJ1-1; D gene ambiguous. Per germline, CDR1 SGHAT and CDR2 FQDESV (reference sequence). V was clipped by 5 bases and J by 1 base, with 20 bases between them. This CDR3 region has 17 residues. CDR3 loop: CASSRVPGWGANTEAFF. DNA for the CDR3: TGTGCCAGCAGCCGAGTCCCGGGGTGGGGAGCGAACACTGAAGCTTTCTTT. The full variable domain, its missing parts supplied by reference TRBV11-1 and TRBJ1-1, is EAEVAQSPRYKITEKSQAVAFWCDPISGHATLYWYRQILGQGPELLVQFQDESVVDDSQLPKDRFSAERLKGVDSTLKIQPAELGDSAMYLCASSRVPGWGANTEAFFGQGTRLTVV.

This chain joins TRBV30 and TRBJ2-2, with D possibly matching TRBD1 (5 bases). The CDR3 is made up of 14 amino acids. Trimming left V 0 bases short and J 5 bases short, with 10 bases between. Germline lookup yields CDR1 GTSNPN and CDR2 SVGIG (reference sequence). The CDR3 here is CAWSVEQVTGELFF. As DNA, the CDR3 is TGTGCCTGGAGTGTAGAACAGGTGACCGGGGAGCTGTTTTTT.

A word on this clone: This sample also contains other DNA sequences that code for the same CDR3. The V call is TRBV5-4, the J call TRBJ2-7; 8 nucleotides agree with TRBD1. CDR3 length equals 15 residues. From germline, CDR1 is SGHNT and CDR2 YYREEE (reference sequence). V shed 2 bases and J 1 base; nucleotides not matched to a gene: 5. As DNA, the CDR3 is TGTGCCAGCAGCTTACTACAGGGGGTTTCCTACGAGCAGTACTTC. Translating it yields CASSLLQGVSYEQYF.

The V and J genes are TRBV7-8 and TRBJ2-7; tentative D call: TRBD1 (6 bases). This CDR3 contains 14 residues. Trimming stripped 5 bases from V and 4 bases from J, with 15 bases between. Germline CDR1 is SGHVS and CDR2 is FQNEAQ. The chain's CDR3 is CASSAGTTLYEQYF. The DNA for the CDR3 is TGTGCCAGCAGCGCCGGGACAACGCTTTACGAGCAGTACTTC.

V gene TRBV9 combines with J gene TRBJ2-2, with a weak D call TRBD2 (5 bases). With 3 bases removed from V and 2 bases from J, the gap between germline ends came to 8 bases. This CDR3 contains 14 residues. Germline V lookup: CDR1 SGDLS, CDR2 YYNGEE. The DNA for the CDR3 is TGTGCCAGCAGCGGCGGGTCAAACACCGGGGAGCTGTTTTTT. The encoded protein is CASSGGSNTGELFF. The full variable domain, with the rest looked up from reference TRBV9 and TRBJ2-2, is DSGVTQTPKHLITATGQRVTLRCSPRSGDLSVYWYQQSLDQGLQFLIQYYNGEERAKGNILERFSAQQFPDLHSELNLSSLELGDSALYFCASSGGSNTGELFFGEGSRLTVL.

The genes are TRBV4-3 and TRBJ1-2; 7 nucleotides agree with TRBD1. CDR3 length: 15 amino acids. J lost 2 bases, V lost 3 bases, and 6 bases had no gene match. Germline values: CDR1 LGHNA, CDR2 YSLEER. CDR3 loop: CASSQSSDRNYGYTF. The CDR3 bases are TGCGCCAGCAGCCAGTCTTCGGACAGGAACTATGGCTACACCTTC.

The rearrangement uses TRBV27 and TRBJ1-1, with TRBD1 identical over 11 bases. Germline CDR1 reads MNHEY; CDR2 reads SMNVEV (reference sequence). V shed 2 bases and J 4 bases; nucleotides not matched to a gene: 9. CDR3 length: 17 residues. The CDR3 here is CASSLRGTGGAITEAFF. Written as DNA, the CDR3 is TGTGCCAGCAGTTTACGGGGGACAGGGGGTGCTATCACTGAAGCTTTCTTT.

The chain carries TRBV9 and TRBJ1-2; no clear D. The CDR3 length is 11 residues. Germline V gene sequence: CDR1 SGDLS, CDR2 YYNGEE. V lost 5 bases and J 10 bases, leaving 12 bases between the germline ends. CDR3 DNA: TGTGCCAGCAGAGCCCTAGGTGACTACACCTTC. Protein sequence: CASRALGDYTF. The full variable domain, with the rest looked up from reference TRBV9 and TRBJ1-2, is DSGVTQTPKHLITATGQRVTLRCSPRSGDLSVYWYQQSLDQGLQFLIQYYNGEERAKGNILERFSAQQFPDLHSELNLSSLELGDSALYFCASRALGDYTFGSGTRLTVV.

This chain joins TRBV10-3 and TRBJ2-1; a weak D match, TRBD2 (6 bases). V was cut by 2 bases and J by 4 bases, with 12 bases left in between. This CDR3 spans 15 amino acids. Germline V gene lookup returns CDR1 ENHRY and CDR2 SYGVKD. The CDR3 DNA sequence: TGTGCCATCAGTGAGCGGGGGAGTCTATACAATGAGCAGTTCTTC. Translating it yields CAISERGSLYNEQFF.

The V and J genes are TRBV7-2 and TRBJ2-7; 7 bases align to TRBD1. The CDR3 loop spans 16 amino acids. V was pared by 4 bases and J by 0 bases, with 9 bases of the junction left unmatched. Germline CDR1 and CDR2: SGHTA and FQGNSA. The CDR3 DNA reads as TGTGCCAGCAGCTCTGCCCCGACAGGGAGCTCCTACGAGCAGTACTTC. Its protein is CASSSAPTGSSYEQYF.

The chain couples TRBV18 to TRBJ2-3; 10 bases fit TRBD2. Germline V gene sequence: CDR1 KGHSH, CDR2 LQKENI. V lost 3 bases to trimming and J lost 1 base; unmatched junction nucleotides: 4. This CDR3 has 16 amino acids. CDR3 bases: TGTGCCAGCTCACCTCTCGGGACTAGCGGCACAGATACGCAGTATTTT. This sequence encodes CASSPLGTSGTDTQYF.

The chain carries TRBV19 and TRBJ1-1; D uncertain. Trimming cost V 7 bases and J 0 bases, with 15 bases left between them. The CDR3 sequence is 15 residues long. Germline CDR1 is LNHDA and CDR2 is SQIVND (reference sequence). The CDR3 DNA is TGTGCCAGTAACAAAAGGAGGAACATGAACACTGAAGCTTTCTTT. This sequence encodes CASNKRRNMNTEAFF.

The chain joins TRBV7-9 to TRBJ1-2, with 10 bases aligning to TRBD1. CDR3 length: 16 residues. Germline V gene data show CDR1 as SEHNR and CDR2 as FQNEAQ (reference sequence). The V gene end was trimmed by 3 bases and the J gene end by 7 bases; junction bases not matched to a gene: 11. The CDR3 nucleotides read TGTGCCAGCAGCTTTACCGGGACAGGGGCCGCTATTGGCTACACCTTC. Its translation is CASSFTGTGAAIGYTF. Full variable domain (outside the CDR3, taken from reference TRBV7-9 and TRBJ1-2): DTGVSQNPRHKITKRGQNVTFRCDPISEHNRLYWYRQTLGQGPEFLTYFQNEAQLEKSRLLSDRFSAERPKGSFSTLEIQRTEQGDSAMYLCASSFTGTGAAIGYTFGSGTRLTVV.

This chain joins TRBV11-2 and TRBJ1-2; TRBD1 agrees at 8 bases. With 2 bases clipped from V and 8 bases from J, the junction kept 7 bases outside the gene matches. The germline V gene has CDR1 SGHAT and CDR2 FQNNGV. The CDR3 length is 14 residues. This CDR3 is CASSLPGTGKGYTF. The CDR3 bases are TGTGCCAGCAGCTTACCTGGGACAGGAAAGGGCTACACCTTC.

The chain combines TRBV6-1 with TRBJ2-3; 12 positions agree with TRBD2. The CDR3 spans 18 residues. Germline CDR1 is MNHNS and CDR2 is SASEGT. J gave up 5 bases and V 4 bases, and 13 bases lay outside the gene matches. The CDR3 sequence is CASSGLNAGLAGKDTQYF. In DNA form, the CDR3 reads TGTGCCAGCAGTGGATTAAACGCCGGACTAGCGGGAAAAGATACGCAGTATTTT.

This sequence joins TRBV19 and TRBJ2-7; 10 bases are shared with TRBD1. The V and J ends lost 3 bases and 4 bases, in that order; junction bases with no gene match: 0. CDR3 length equals 13 residues. Per germline, CDR1 LNHDA and CDR2 SQIVND (reference sequence). The CDR3 is CASSMDRGYEQYF. The DNA of the CDR3 is TGTGCCAGTAGTATGGACAGGGGGTACGAGCAGTACTTC. Full variable domain (missing parts from reference TRBV19 and TRBJ2-7): DGGITQSPKYLFRKEGQNVTLSCEQNLNHDAMYWYRQDPGQGLRLIYYSQIVNDFQKGDIAEGYSVSREKKESFPLTVTSAQKNPTAFYLCASSMDRGYEQYFGPGTRLTVT.